This T cell receptor beta chain was sequenced during a study of neurological immune-mediated disorders. General study results and limits: HTLV-1-associated myelopathy ranked highest for TCR clonal expansion and multiple sclerosis lowest, beneath healthy controls.

The unsorted libraries were prepared from 2 million PBMCs (stored at -80 C). The CDR3 sequence is 16 residues long. Per the germline V gene, CDR1 is SGHTA and CDR2 is FQGNSA. The ends lost 5 bases at V and 8 bases at J; junction bases unmatched: 8. At least ten counts were recorded for this clonotype. Its antigen is undetermined. The making of cDNA relied on 5'RACE with 10-nucleotide random UMIs. TCRdb passed the 5' RACE reads through MiXCR, listing each CDR3 protein once. The sample holds 75,000 to 80,000 distinct CDR3 sequences, 4.5% to 6.5% seen once. The sequenced material came from PBMCs. The receptor's source is a woman aged 30 to 39 with multiple sclerosis. V gene TRBV7-2 combines with J gene TRBJ2-1; the match to TRBD2 covers 14 bases. CDR3: CASSGPPGLAGDEQFF. CDR3 bases: TGTGCCAGCAGCGGGCCGCCGGGACTAGCGGGAGATGAGCAGTTCTTC.